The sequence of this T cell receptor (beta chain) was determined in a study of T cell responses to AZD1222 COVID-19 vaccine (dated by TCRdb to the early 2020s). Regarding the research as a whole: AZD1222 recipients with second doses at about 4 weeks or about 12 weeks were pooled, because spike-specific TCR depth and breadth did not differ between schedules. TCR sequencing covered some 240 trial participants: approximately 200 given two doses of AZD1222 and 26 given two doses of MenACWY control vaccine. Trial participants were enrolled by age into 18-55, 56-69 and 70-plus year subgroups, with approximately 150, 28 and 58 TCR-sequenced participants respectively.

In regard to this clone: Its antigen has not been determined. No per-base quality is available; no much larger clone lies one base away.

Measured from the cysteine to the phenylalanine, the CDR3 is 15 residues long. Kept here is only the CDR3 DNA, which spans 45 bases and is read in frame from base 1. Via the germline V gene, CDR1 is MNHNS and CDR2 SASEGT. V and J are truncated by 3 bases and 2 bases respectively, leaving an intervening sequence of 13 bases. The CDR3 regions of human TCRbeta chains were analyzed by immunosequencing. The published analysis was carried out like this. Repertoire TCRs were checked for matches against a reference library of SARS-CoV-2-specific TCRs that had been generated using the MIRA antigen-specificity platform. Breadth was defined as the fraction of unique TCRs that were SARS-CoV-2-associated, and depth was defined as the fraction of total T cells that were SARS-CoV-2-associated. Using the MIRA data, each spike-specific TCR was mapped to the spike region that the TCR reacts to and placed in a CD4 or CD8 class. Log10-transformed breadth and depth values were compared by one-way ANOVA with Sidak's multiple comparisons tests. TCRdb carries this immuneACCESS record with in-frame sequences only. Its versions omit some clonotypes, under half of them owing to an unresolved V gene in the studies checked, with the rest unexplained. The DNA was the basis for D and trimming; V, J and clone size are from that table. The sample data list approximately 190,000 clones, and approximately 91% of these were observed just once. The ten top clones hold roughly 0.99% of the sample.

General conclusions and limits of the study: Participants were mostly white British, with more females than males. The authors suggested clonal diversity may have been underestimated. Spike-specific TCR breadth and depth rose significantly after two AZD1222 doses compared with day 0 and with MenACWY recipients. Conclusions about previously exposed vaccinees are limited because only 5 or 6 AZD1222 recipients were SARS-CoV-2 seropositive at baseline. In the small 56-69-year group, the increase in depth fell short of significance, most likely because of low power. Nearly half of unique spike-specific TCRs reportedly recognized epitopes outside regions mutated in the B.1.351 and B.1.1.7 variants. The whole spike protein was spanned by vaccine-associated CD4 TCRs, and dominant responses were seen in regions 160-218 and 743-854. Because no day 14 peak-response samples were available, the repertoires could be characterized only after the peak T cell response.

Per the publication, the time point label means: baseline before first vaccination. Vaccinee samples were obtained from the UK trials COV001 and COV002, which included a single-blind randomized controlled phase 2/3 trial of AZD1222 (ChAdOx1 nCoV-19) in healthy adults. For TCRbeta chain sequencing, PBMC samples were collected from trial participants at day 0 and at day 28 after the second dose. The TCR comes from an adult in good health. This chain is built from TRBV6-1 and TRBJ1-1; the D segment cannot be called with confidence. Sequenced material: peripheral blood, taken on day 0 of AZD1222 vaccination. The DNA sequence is TGTGCCAGCAGTGAGTCGGTGATGAGAAACACTGAAGCTTTCTTT. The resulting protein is CASSESVMRNTEAFF.